This T cell receptor (beta chain) was recorded in a study of blood T cell repertoires in COVID-19. The wider study: Both acute and convalescent COVID-19 samples were obtained from the United States, Italy and Spain. PBMCs, B-cell-depleted T cells, or T cells provided the cDNA or gDNA that made up the material.

V dropped 5 bases and J dropped 4; count of bases not matched to a gene: 9. The CDR3 extends over 15 amino acids. Per the germline V gene, CDR1 is SGDLS and CDR2 is YYNGEE. This clone was seen once. In the study's own analysis: From reference gene primer amplification, estimates of nucleated cell counts were derived. This table comes from immunoSEQ multiplex PCR, and its TCRdb copy is limited to in-frame clones, with some not included. V, J and clone size are taken as reported in that table, and D and trimming were inferred from the DNA itself. The sample records around 380,000 clones, about four fifths being singletons.

The chain is built from TRBV9 and TRBJ1-2; 9 nucleotides line up with TRBD1. The TCR was taken from a human donor with acute or convalescent COVID-19. The donor label of this sample is uncertain. The sequenced material came from peripheral blood. In nucleotides, the CDR3 is TGTGCCAGCAGACGCTCCGGGACAGGGCCCTATGGCTACACCTTC. Protein product: CASRRSGTGPYGYTF.